This T cell receptor (beta chain) was retrieved from a study of blood T cell repertoires in COVID-19. Study background: Specimens from acute and convalescent COVID-19 originated in the United States, Italy and Spain.

Germline V lookup: CDR1 SGHVS, CDR2 FQNEAQ. This CDR3 contains 15 residues. The junction had 11 bases not matched to a gene; V was cut back by 3 bases and J by 10 bases. Only in-frame clones appear in the TCRdb table, and some are missing; sequencing was by immunoSEQ multiplex PCR. The data hold roughly 320,000 clones, with approximately 90% observed a single time. This TCR was sampled from a woman aged 50 to 60 with COVID-19, enrolled during active disease. The specimen was peripheral blood. The J gene is TRBJ1-2, the V gene TRBV7-8, with 10 bases that match TRBD1. CDR3 amino acids: CASSFARGQGSHYTF. CDR3 bases: TGTGCCAGCAGCTTCGCAAGGGGACAGGGGTCGCACTACACCTTC.